This TCR beta chain was found in a study of blood T cell repertoires in COVID-19. Study-wide context: PBMCs, B-cell-depleted T cells, or T cells provided the cDNA or gDNA that made up the material.

The CDR3 is made up of 16 amino acids. V was trimmed by 4 bases and J by 4 bases, leaving 20 bases between them. Looked up from germline, CDR1 is SGHRS and CDR2 is YFSETQ. The repertoire was sequenced with immunoSEQ multiplex PCR; TCRdb's copy has only in-frame clones and lacks some. The sample shows some 330,000 clones, roughly 89% of them seen only once. This clonotype originated in a woman in her 30s with COVID-19, enrolled during active disease. The rearrangement joins TRBV5-1 to TRBJ1-1, with D possibly matching TRBD1 (5 bases). The sample was peripheral blood. In DNA, the CDR3 is TGCGCCAGCAGCCAGGCTCGGTTGACGGGGGGCACTGAAGCTTTCTTT. Translated: CASSQARLTGGTEAFF.